A single sample is the source of the 16 T cell receptor beta chains below, sequenced in a study of molecular identifiers for immune sequencing clone quantification. TCRdb re-derived calls from the PCR reads in MiXCR, one entry per CDR3 protein. The sample lists roughly 630,000 distinct CDR3 sequences; roughly 27% were seen once. Sequencing used naive CD8+ T cells from blood, with Jurkat cell RNA spiked in. Subset of the sample: FACS-sorted CD8+CD4-CCR7+CD45RA+ naive T cells. These receptors all come from a human donor in good health. Some libraries in this study had Jurkat cell RNA spiked in.

The rearrangement links TRBV28 to TRBJ1-5, with 10 bases that match TRBD1. The germline CDR1 and CDR2 sequences are MDHEN and SYDVKM. V gave up 2 bases and J gave up 5 bases; unmatched junction bases: 3. The CDR3 extends over 15 amino acids. CDR3 nucleotide sequence: TGTGCCAGCAGTTTACGGGACAGGGGCCATCAGCCCCAGCATTTT. Translated: CASSLRDRGHQPQHF.

In regard to this clonotype: Just one base apart from a much larger clone, this may be a read error. The chain combines TRBV3-1 with TRBJ1-1, with 7 bases matching TRBD1. The CDR3 extends over 15 amino acids. Germline CDR1 LGHDT, CDR2 YNNKEL (reference sequence). The CDR3 coding sequence is TGTGCCAACAGCCAAGATACAGGGGCGGTCACTGAAGCTTTCTTT. This sequence encodes CANSQDTGAVTEAFF.

To note about this clonotype: The conserved phenylalanine or tryptophan is not found at the CDR3 terminus, so this likely reflects a read error. The rearrangement uses TRBV15 and TRBJ2-1; 10 bases are shared with TRBD2. Germline trimming cut 3 bases from V and 3 bases from J; bases unmatched to any gene: 17. The CDR3 totals 20 residues. Germline V gene data show CDR1 as LNHNV and CDR2 as YYDKDF (reference sequence). This CDR3 is CATSSPEEGLAGAYYNEQFL. CDR3 nucleotide sequence: TGTGCCACCAGCAGCCCAGAGGAGGGGCTAGCGGGGGCCTACTACAATGAGCAGTTCCTC.

Notes on this clonotype: A much larger clonotype is one base distant, so this may be a read error. The chain recombines TRBV7-9 with TRBJ2-7; D is unresolved. The germline V gene encodes CDR1 SEHNR and CDR2 FQNEAQ (reference sequence). The CDR3 has 11 residues. CDR3 DNA sequence: TGTGCCAGCAGCTACACCTACGCGCAGTACTTC. This encodes CASSYTYAQYF.

The table lists this clonotype with many counts. The chain links TRBV5-1 to TRBJ2-3; TRBD1 agrees at 12 bases. This CDR3 comprises 16 residues. V lost 3 bases to trimming and J lost 3 bases; unmatched junction nucleotides: 5. Germline lookup yields CDR1 SGHRS and CDR2 YFSETQ. The CDR3 bases are TGCGCCAGCAGCTCGGGACAGGGGGCGAGGACAGATACGCAGTATTTT. This translates into CASSSGQGARTDTQYF.

This clonotype was found a few times. As DNA, the CDR3 is TGTGCCAGCAGTTACCTGGGTAGCACCGGGGAGCTGTTTTTT. This encodes CASSYLGSTGELFF. J is TRBJ2-2 and V is TRBV6-5; D unclear. The CDR3 consists of 14 residues. Germline CDR1 is MNHEY and CDR2 is SVGAGI. Trimming removed 2 bases from V and 4 bases from J, with 8 bases in between.

The chain couples TRBV7-6 to TRBJ2-1; tentative D call: TRBD2 (7 bases). This CDR3 has 15 residues. Trimming stripped 1 base from V and 8 bases from J, with 15 bases between. CDR1 SGHVS and CDR2 FNYEAQ come from the germline V gene. CDR3 protein: CASSLGTGRGYEQFF. DNA for the CDR3: TGTGCCAGCAGCTTAGGGACGGGGAGGGGGTATGAGCAGTTCTTC.

A word on this clonotype: Being one base from a much bigger clone, this may be a read error. CDR3 loop: CASSQTRSMANSYEQYF. CDR3 sequence (DNA): TGTGCCAGCAGCCAAACTCGGTCTATGGCCAACTCCTACGAGCAGTACTTC. This chain uses TRBV7-9 with TRBJ2-7, with D unresolved. Looked up from germline, CDR1 is SEHNR and CDR2 is FQNEAQ (reference sequence). The CDR3 sequence is 17 residues long. V was cut by 5 bases and J by 0 bases, with 20 bases left in between.

The V call is TRBV6-2 or TRBV6-3, the J call TRBJ2-7, with 7 nucleotides matching TRBD1. V gave up 5 bases and J gave up 0 bases; unmatched junction bases: 4. This CDR3 contains 14 residues. Germline CDR1 MNHEY, CDR2 SVGEGT. CDR3 DNA sequence: TGTGCCAGCAGTAACGGGGACAGCTCCTACGAGCAGTACTTC. Its translation: CASSNGDSSYEQYF.

There are many counts of this clonotype. The genes are TRBV30 and TRBJ2-7, with unresolved D. Looked up from germline, CDR1 is GTSNPN and CDR2 is SVGIG (reference sequence). The CDR3 length is 13 residues. Trimming took off 2 bases at V and 2 bases at J, with 10 bases between the two ends. The CDR3 DNA sequence: TGTGCCTGGAGTTATGGGGATGCCTACGAGCAGTACTTC. Translating it yields CAWSYGDAYEQYF.

This CDR3 is CASSLAYGTGGMEQFF. DNA of the CDR3: TGTGCCAGCAGTTTAGCTTACGGGACAGGGGGCATGGAGCAGTTCTTC. The rearrangement uses TRBV27 and TRBJ2-1; 12 bases are shared with TRBD1. This CDR3 comprises 16 residues. In germline, CDR1 is MNHEY, CDR2 SMNVEV (reference sequence). The J segment lost 10 bases and the V segment lost 2 bases, leaving 9 bases of the junction unmatched.

The V call is TRBV29-1, the J call TRBJ2-1; D is possibly TRBD2 (6 bases). In germline, CDR1 is SQVTM, CDR2 ANQGSEA. This CDR3 comprises 12 residues. V lost 4 bases and J lost 4, with 8 bases in between. CDR3 coding DNA: TGCAGCGTTGTAGCGGCGTACAATGAGCAGTTCTTC. Amino acid sequence: CSVVAAYNEQFF.

This clonotype was observed at least ten times. The rearrangement joins TRBV9 to TRBJ2-3; 8 bases map to TRBD2. Trimming cost V 0 bases and J 5 bases; bases outside gene matches: 5. The germline CDR1 and CDR2 sequences are SGDLS and YYNGEE. This CDR3 spans 15 amino acids. CDR3 loop: CASSVDGGAKDTQYF. The CDR3 nucleotides read TGTGCCAGCAGCGTAGACGGGGGGGCCAAAGATACGCAGTATTTT.

The chain has TRBV18 and TRBJ1-1, with unresolved D. Germline loops: CDR1 KGHSH, CDR2 LQKENI. V was shortened by 0 bases and J by 4 bases, with 12 bases between the two germline ends. This CDR3 has 15 residues. The CDR3 coding sequence is TGTGCCAGCTCACCACCGGCCGGGTGGAGCACTGAAGCTTTCTTT. It is translated as CASSPPAGWSTEAFF.

The chain couples TRBV6-6 to TRBJ2-7; 7 bases map to TRBD1. CDR1 is MNHNY and CDR2 is SVGAGI in the germline V gene (reference sequence). The CDR3 is made up of 15 amino acids. V dropped 7 bases and J dropped 2; count of bases not matched to a gene: 11. In nucleotides, the CDR3 is TGTGCCAGCATTACCCGACAGGGATCAGCCTACGAGCAGTACTTC. Its protein product is CASITRQGSAYEQYF.

This clonotype was detected a few times. The genes are TRBV19 and TRBJ1-2; a possible D gene is TRBD1 (6 bases). Trimming left V 5 bases short and J 8 bases short, with 15 bases between. The CDR3 spans 13 residues. Germline V gene data show CDR1 as LNHDA and CDR2 as SQIVND (reference sequence). The CDR3 DNA sequence: TGTGCCAGTAGTCCTCAGACAGGATACGGCTACACCTTC. It yields the protein CASSPQTGYGYTF.